This TCR beta chain was documented in a study of shared clonotypes between healthy human individuals (dated by TCRdb to the early 2020s). Broadly, across the study: The cohort comprised a couple of women and a few men aged 18 to 49 years. To estimate repertoire size and how much clonotypes are shared between individuals, the study performed deep sequencing of blood TCR repertoires from five healthy adults. Between about 0.94 and 8.9 billion PBMCs per donor were obtained by leukapheresis. To increase sequencing depth and limit assay-specific biases, different laboratories used diverse techniques to prepare libraries and sequence TCR repertoires. For each donor, CD4 naive and CD4 memory were each run on three plates, CD8 naive on two plates, and CD8 memory on one plate. Summary of the overall study and its limitations: Sharing across a few donors was observed for roughly 5% of naive CD4, 3.5% of naive CD8, 2% to 2.5% of memory CD4, and around 0.4% of memory CD8 clonotypes. Larger estimated clonotype richness was generally found for naive subsets than for memory subsets. Clonotypes shared by all four sorted-subset donors showed higher generation probabilities than non-shared clonotypes. The genetic and exposure-history diversity represented was limited by the small number of donors. Sampling was restricted to blood, and TCR repertoires in tissues likely differ from the TCR repertoires found in blood. Even with the large sequencing depth, rarefaction of the sorted-subset datasets indicated that sequencing was incomplete. Based on pairwise subsampling, the degree of clonotype sharing among donors was expected to be affected by sequencing depth.

Using the deep immunoSEQ assay, TCR CDR3 regions were amplified from genomic DNA by multiplex PCR. For each cell subset, the extracted genomic DNA was distributed evenly across all wells of several immunoSEQ 96-well plates, and each plate served as one replicate. Each replicate PCR for sorted subsets received around 0.2 ug genomic DNA, equal to some 32,000 T cell genomes. Purified libraries were quantified with a Qubit 3.0 fluorometer, sized on a Bioanalyzer 2100, and re-quantified with the KAPA Library Quantification kit. Every immunoSEQ 96-well plate was sequenced on a separate single-read 150-cycle Illumina NextSeq 550 flow cell. The authors' pipeline ran thus. Because only junctional sequences without quality scores were contained in the immunoSEQ output, filtering matching that applied to full-length reads could not be performed. Sequences were annotated with PyIR, a Python wrapper for IgBLAST v1.9, using IMGT germline references to assign V/J genes and CDR3. Reads with weak V/J assignments (E-value above 1e-6), missing CDR3, stop codons, out-of-frame junctions, or ambiguous translated residues were removed. V3J clonotypes were defined as sequences sharing the same inferred V gene, J gene, and CDR3 amino acid sequence. Percentage overlap between repertoires was calculated by dividing the number of shared unique clonotypes by the size of the smaller repertoire. Three approaches were used to assess repertoire richness: RTK rarefaction, the Chao1 estimator, and Recon v2.1 estimates of unobserved clonotypes. OLGA was used to compute generation probabilities for all TCRbeta clonotypes that the gDNA method yielded from a handful of donors. Imported from immuneACCESS, the table was reduced by TCRdb to in-frame sequences with V and J called. These copies leave out some clones; in studies compared against another copy, an unresolved V gene accounts for under half, and the cause of the remainder is not known. That table is the source of V, J and clone size, and D and trimming were worked out from the DNA. Recorded for this sample are under 850,000 clones; around 70% of them occurred a single time. The ten biggest clones cover approximately 2% of the sample.

The donors were healthy, HIV-negative adults who had no recently reported acute infections or vaccinations. Only Caucasian adults living in Nashville, Tennessee, USA were represented among the donors. CD4+ T cells were enriched by magnetic negative selection, after which naive cells were positively selected on CD45RA and the negative fraction was taken as the memory subset. Blood was obtained by leukapheresis, after which PBMCs were separated by Ficoll-Histopaque density gradient centrifugation and cryopreserved in liquid nitrogen vapor phase. Purity and quantity of every magnetically sorted T cell population were checked by analytical flow cytometry. Genomic DNA was isolated from every sorted fraction and measured by UV absorbance on a Nanodrop 2000c. Regarding this clone: Its antigen is currently not known. Base qualities are missing; no much larger clone stands one base away.

Reading from cysteine to phenylalanine, the CDR3 counts 13 amino acids. Of the read, only the CDR3 DNA is kept; its 39 bases are in frame from base 1. V sheds 5 bases and J sheds 3 bases, leaving 11 bases between their ends. CDR1 and CDR2, per the germline V gene, are MNHNS and SASEGT. This receptor chain uses TRBV6-1 and TRBJ2-7; TRBD2 is perhaps the D gene, given 5 matching bases. This receptor was identified in a woman in her twenties or thirties in good health. Sequencing used memory CD4+ T cells sorted from blood. The cell subset or site label, read with the paper, signifies: CD45RA-negative fraction. The DNA reads TGTGCCAGCAGTTCGGACTCAAACTACGAGCAGTACTTC. This codes for CASSSDSNYEQYF.